Below are 2 T cell receptor beta chains sequenced from a single sample in a study of blood T cell repertoires in COVID-19. Repertoires were generated with immunoSEQ multiplex PCR, while TCRdb's copy carries only in-frame clones and drops some. The sample has 150,000 to 200,000 clones, roughly 85% seen once; the top ten hold roughly 5%. Sequenced material: peripheral blood. The receptors were sampled from a young woman with acute or convalescent COVID-19.

V and J are TRBV4-1 and TRBJ2-1; TRBD1 agrees at 7 bases. Germline trimming cut 3 bases from V and 9 bases from J; bases unmatched to any gene: 8. CDR3 length: 14 residues. Germline CDR1 MGHRA, CDR2 YSYEKL. CDR3 sequence reads: CASSHGQVAAEQFF. The DNA of the CDR3 is TGCGCCAGCAGCCACGGACAGGTGGCGGCTGAGCAGTTCTTC.

This CDR3 is CASSLDTGKRGYTF. For the CDR3, the DNA is TGTGCCAGCAGCTTAGATACAGGGAAGAGGGGCTACACCTTC. The rearrangement links TRBV11-2 to TRBJ1-2, with TRBD1 as a possible D gene (6 bases). Trimming cost V 0 bases and J 8 bases, with 13 bases left between them. This CDR3 region has 14 residues. Germline V lookup: CDR1 SGHAT, CDR2 FQNNGV.